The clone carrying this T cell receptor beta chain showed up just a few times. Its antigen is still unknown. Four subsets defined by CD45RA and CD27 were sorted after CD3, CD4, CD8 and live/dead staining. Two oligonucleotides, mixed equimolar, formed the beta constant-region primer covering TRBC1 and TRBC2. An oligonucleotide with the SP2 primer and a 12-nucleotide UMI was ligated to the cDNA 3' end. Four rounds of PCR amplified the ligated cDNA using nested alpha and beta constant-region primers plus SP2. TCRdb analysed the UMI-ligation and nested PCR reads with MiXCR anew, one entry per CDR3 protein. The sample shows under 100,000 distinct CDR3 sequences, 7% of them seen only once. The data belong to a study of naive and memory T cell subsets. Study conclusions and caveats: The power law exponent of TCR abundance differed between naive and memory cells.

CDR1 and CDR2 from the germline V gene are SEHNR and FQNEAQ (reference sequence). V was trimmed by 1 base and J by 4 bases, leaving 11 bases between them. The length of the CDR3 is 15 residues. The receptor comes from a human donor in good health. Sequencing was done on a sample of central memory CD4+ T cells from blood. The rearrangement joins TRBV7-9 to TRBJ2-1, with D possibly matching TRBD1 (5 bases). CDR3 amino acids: CASSLGVTEYNEQFF. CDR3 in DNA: TGTGCCAGCAGCTTAGGGGTGACAGAGTACAATGAGCAGTTCTTC.